This TCR beta chain was sequenced for a study of T cell responses to AZD1222 COVID-19 vaccine. Notes on the study in general: At baseline, just 5 or 6 AZD1222 recipients tested seropositive. Clonal diversity may have been underestimated, and the donors were mostly white British, with more females than males. Mapped onto spike, vaccine-associated CD4 TCRs spanned it and were dominant at 160-218 and 743-854. A rise in Spike-specific TCR breadth and depth followed two AZD1222 doses.

Sequencing was performed with immunoSEQ multiplex PCR; in TCRdb, only in-frame clones are kept and a portion is missing. The repertoire consists of 110,000 or so clones, with approximately 89% occurring once and the leading ten covering approximately 3%. To note about this clone: Its antigen is still unknown.

Germline V gene data show CDR1 as LGHNA and CDR2 as YSLEER. CDR3 length: 14 residues. Trimming at V came to 4 bases and at J to 5 bases, leaving 4 bases not matched to a gene. The TCR comes from an adult in good health. V is TRBV4-3 and J is TRBJ1-4; TRBD1 agrees at 7 bases. Specimen: peripheral blood, collected on day 0 of MenACWY control vaccination. CDR3 DNA sequence: TGCGCCAGCAGCCTCCCGGGACAGAATGAAAAACTGTTTTTT. It is translated as CASSLPGQNEKLFF.